This passage covers 11 T cell receptor beta chains from one sample sequenced in a study of blood T cell repertoires in COVID-19. TCRdb keeps only in-frame clones here, not all; method: immunoSEQ multiplex PCR. The sample lists 25,000 to 30,000 clones; 70% to 90% were seen once. The material sequenced was peripheral blood. Receptor source: a human donor in a cohort sampled during active COVID-19.

The chain is built from TRBV30 and TRBJ2-1, with 8 bases aligning to TRBD2. This CDR3 comprises 14 residues. Germline CDR1 and CDR2: GTSNPN and SVGIG (reference sequence). V was pared by 3 bases and J by 5 bases, with 6 bases of the junction left unmatched. The CDR3 loop is CAWRISGTDNEQFF. CDR3 DNA: TGTGCCTGGAGAATTAGCGGGACCGACAATGAGCAGTTCTTC. Full variable domain (rest looked up from reference TRBV30 and TRBJ2-1): SQTIHQWPATLVQPVGSPLSLECTVEGTSNPNLYWYRQAAGRGLQLLFYSVGIGQISSEVPQNLSASRPQDRQFILSSKKLLLSDSGFYLCAWRISGTDNEQFFGPGTRLTVL.

This chain connects TRBV6-2 or TRBV6-3 to TRBJ1-1; no reliable D call. V was shortened by 2 bases and J by 6 bases, with 10 bases between the two germline ends. Germline V gene sequence: CDR1 MNHEY, CDR2 SVGEGT. The CDR3 has 13 amino acids. Written as DNA, the CDR3 is TGTGCCAGCAGTTACGGCGGGCAGCCTGAAGCTTTCTTT. Its translation: CASSYGGQPEAFF.

V usage is TRBV29-1 and J usage is TRBJ2-3, with D tentatively TRBD1 (6 bases). The CDR3 contains 12 residues. CDR1 SQVTM and CDR2 ANQGSEA come from the germline V gene. V dropped 6 bases and J dropped 1 base, with 8 bases sitting between them. CDR3 DNA sequence: TGCAGCGTCCGACAGGGCACAGATACGCAGTATTTT. Protein product: CSVRQGTDTQYF.

This chain connects TRBV5-1 to TRBJ2-3, with TRBD2 matching over 9 bases. V shed 4 bases, J shed 4 bases, and the junction held 16 bases outside the gene matches. Germline assignment: CDR1 SGHRS and CDR2 YFSETQ. The CDR3 loop spans 18 amino acids. CDR3 DNA: TGCGCCAGCAGCCCGACCTCGGGGGGACTAGCAGTCGCAGATACGCAGTATTTT. This gives the protein CASSPTSGGLAVADTQYF.

J is TRBJ2-1 and V is TRBV3-1 (or the pseudogene TRBV3-2), with 11 bases matching TRBD2. Trimming took 1 base from V and 4 from J; bases not matched to a gene: 12. CDR1 is LGHDT and CDR2 is YNNKEL in the germline V gene (reference sequence). The CDR3 is 19 residues long. CDR3 amino acids: CASSQALAGGTTGYNEQFF. CDR3 sequence (DNA): TGTGCCAGCAGCCAAGCCCTAGCGGGGGGCACGACCGGATACAATGAGCAGTTCTTC.

This clone was observed a single time. V usage is TRBV6-2 or TRBV6-3 and J usage is TRBJ2-6; D ambiguous. This CDR3 is 15 amino acids long. With 5 bases removed from V and 0 bases from J, the gap between germline ends came to 8 bases. Germline V lookup: CDR1 MNHEY, CDR2 SVGEGT. The CDR3 loop is CASSKTPSGANVLTF. DNA for the CDR3: TGTGCCAGCAGTAAGACTCCCTCTGGGGCCAACGTCCTGACTTTC.

The chain combines TRBV27 with TRBJ1-4, with D hard to call. Germline CDR1 MNHEY, CDR2 SMNVEV (reference sequence). V was shortened by 5 bases and J by 2 bases, with 12 bases between the two germline ends. CDR3 length equals 15 residues. The CDR3 reads CASSLGSRTNEKLFF. The CDR3 nucleotides read TGTGCCAGCAGTCTAGGGAGTAGGACTAATGAAAAACTGTTTTTT.

The V and J genes are TRBV3-1 (or the pseudogene TRBV3-2) and TRBJ2-5; tentatively, D is TRBD2 (6 bases). In germline, CDR1 is LGHDT, CDR2 YNNKEL (reference sequence). The V end lost 6 bases, the J end lost 1 base, and 24 bases lay between the germline ends. The CDR3 is 18 amino acids. The CDR3 here is CASSRWTDGGLVQETQYF. The CDR3 bases are TGTGCCAGCAGTCGATGGACCGACGGGGGTCTGGTCCAAGAGACCCAGTACTTC.

This clone appeared a single time. The chain carries TRBV19 and TRBJ2-3; TRBD1 matches at 12 bases. With 4 bases clipped from V and 4 bases from J, the junction kept 12 bases outside the gene matches. CDR1 and CDR2 from the germline V gene are LNHDA and SQIVND (reference sequence). This CDR3 has 18 residues. CDR3: CASSKTGTGGYVSDTQYF. CDR3 nucleotides: TGTGCCAGTAGTAAGACCGGGACAGGGGGCTACGTATCAGATACGCAGTATTTT.

This clone was seen only a few times. The V call is TRBV7-3, the J call TRBJ1-1, with 9 bases fitting TRBD1. Unmatched junction bases numbered 6, after V lost 5 bases and J lost 5 bases. In germline, CDR1 is SGHTA, CDR2 FQGTGA. There are 14 residues in the CDR3. The CDR3 DNA reads as TGTGCCAGCAGCGGACAGGGGCCGGGAACTGAAGCTTTCTTT. It translates to CASSGQGPGTEAFF.

This clone was seen just once. This chain uses TRBV18 with TRBJ2-3; D uncertain. Trimming pared 3 bases from V and 0 bases from J, leaving 4 bases between. The length of the CDR3 is 13 residues. Germline loops: CDR1 KGHSH, CDR2 LQKENI. CDR3 sequence (DNA): TGTGCCAGCTCACCTCTTAGCACAGATACGCAGTATTTT. Translating it yields CASSPLSTDTQYF.